Given below is one TCR beta chain in context. The antigen remains unidentified. The data stem from a study of shared clonotypes between healthy human individuals. Across the whole study: CD4 naive cells filled three plates per donor, CD4 memory three, CD8 naive two and CD8 memory one. Study conclusions and caveats: Deeper or shallower sequencing was expected to change how clonotypes are shared among donors.

Naive CD8 populations comprised CD45RO-negative cells positively selected for CCR7, excluding terminally differentiated effector memory CD45RA+ cells. Each sample came from a Caucasian adult donor living in Nashville, Tennessee. Deep-level settings were used for running the assay. Assay: immunoSEQ multiplex PCR; the TCRdb copy retains only in-frame clones and omits some. The table records some 2,100,000 clones, 85% to 95% of them present only once. CDR1 is SGHVS and CDR2 is FNYEAQ in the germline V gene. CDR3 length: 16 residues. With 1 base clipped from V and 6 bases from J, the junction kept 5 bases outside the gene matches.

Sequencing used naive CD8+ T cells from PBMCs. This chain uses TRBV7-6 with TRBJ2-2, with TRBD2 matching 10 bases. The origin of this receptor is a man younger than 35 in good health. Some clones in this sample may be carry-over from other donors' samples. CDR3 coding DNA: TGTGCCAGCAGCTTAGGACCTAGCGGGAGATCCGGGGAGCTGTTTTTT. This sequence encodes CASSLGPSGRSGELFF.